This T cell receptor (beta chain) is from a study of cytomegalovirus exposure and HLA in healthy donors. Vbeta (60) and Jbeta (13) primers were used in the PCR. Repertoires were generated with immunoSEQ multiplex PCR, while TCRdb's copy carries only in-frame clones and drops some. The sample has approximately 190,000 clones, approximately 80% seen once; the top ten hold around 3.6%. General observations from the study: The authors enumerated over 150 TCR beta chains as linked to cytomegalovirus. The Asian-associated ancestry cluster reportedly had fewer N-insertions than the 666-donor mean in a later analysis. Indistinguishability led to the exclusion of some V segments, TRBV6-2 and TRBV6-3 included. What TCR beta sequences reportedly achieved was accurate prediction of HLA-A and HLA-B alleles in most subjects.

In the case of this clone: Its antigen is unknown.

With 0 bases removed from V and 0 bases from J, the gap between germline ends came to 6 bases. The germline gives CDR1 SGHNT, CDR2 YYREEE (reference sequence). CDR3 length equals 15 residues. Sequencing was done on a sample of PBMCs. This sequence originates from a man in his forties in good health and CMV-seropositive. This chain uses TRBV5-4 with TRBJ2-2, with D unclear. CDR3 residues: CASSLDLSNTGELFF. The CDR3, as DNA: TGTGCCAGCAGCTTGGACTTGTCGAACACCGGGGAGCTGTTTTTT.